One and the same sample provided the 32 T cell receptor beta chains below, sequenced in a study of T cell responses to AZD1222 COVID-19 vaccine. Repertoires were generated with immunoSEQ multiplex PCR, while TCRdb's copy carries only in-frame clones and drops some. Among tens of thousands of clones, 92% were seen once, and the ten largest hold roughly 4.9%. The material was peripheral blood, obtained on day 0 of AZD1222 vaccination. The receptors come from an adult in good health.

V and J are TRBV7-9 and TRBJ2-3; 8 nucleotides match TRBD2. The CDR3 has 16 residues. Germline V gene sequence: CDR1 SEHNR, CDR2 FQNEAQ (reference sequence). V was clipped by 1 base and J by 3 bases; unmatched bases: 6. This chain's CDR3 is CASSLDLAGRTDTQYF. In DNA, the CDR3 is TGTGCCAGCAGCTTAGATTTAGCGGGACGAACAGATACGCAGTATTTT.

The chain is built from TRBV5-1 and TRBJ2-2; the D gene is possibly TRBD2 (6 bases). V was pared by 2 bases and J by 6 bases, with 8 bases between. Germline CDR1 is SGHRS and CDR2 is YFSETQ. The CDR3 consists of 13 residues. The CDR3 region is CASSFGGSGELFF. The CDR3 region has the DNA TGCGCCAGCAGCTTTGGAGGGTCCGGGGAGCTGTTTTTT.

The gene calls are TRBV11-2 and TRBJ2-1, with 10 positions matching TRBD2. The CDR3 has 16 residues. With 3 bases clipped from V and 1 base from J, the junction kept 3 bases outside the gene matches. The germline gives CDR1 SGHAT, CDR2 FQNNGV. CDR3 in DNA: TGTGCCAGCAGCTTGGCGGGACTAGCGTCCTACAATGAGCAGTTCTTC. Protein product: CASSLAGLASYNEQFF.

This clone was picked up one time. The gene calls are TRBV5-1 and TRBJ2-1; D tentatively fits TRBD1 or TRBD2 (5 bases each). Germline V gene data show CDR1 as SGHRS and CDR2 as YFSETQ. The CDR3 totals 14 residues. Between the trimmed V and J ends, which lost 0 bases and 8 bases, there was a span of 12 bases. The CDR3: CASSLALRGDEQFF. In DNA form, the CDR3 reads TGCGCCAGCAGCTTGGCCCTCCGGGGCGATGAGCAGTTCTTC.

This chain connects TRBV7-9 to TRBJ2-6; TRBD1 agrees at 8 bases. The CDR3 consists of 18 residues. The V gene's germline CDR1 is SEHNR and CDR2 FQNEAQ (reference sequence). The V gene end was trimmed by 5 bases and the J gene end by 0 bases; junction bases not matched to a gene: 9. The CDR3 coding sequence is TGTGCCAGCAGCCCGCTCCCGGGACAGGACTCTGGGGCCAACGTCCTGACTTTC. Translated, it gives CASSPLPGQDSGANVLTF.

CDR3 region: CASRRAGEDEQYF. In DNA, the CDR3 is TGTGCCAGTCGGAGGGCAGGGGAGGACGAGCAGTACTTC. The chain recombines TRBV3-1 (or the pseudogene TRBV3-2) with TRBJ2-7; tentatively, D is TRBD1 or TRBD2 (6 bases each). CDR1 and CDR2 from the germline V gene are LGHDT and YNNKEL (reference sequence). Trimming took off 9 bases at V and 5 bases at J, with 17 bases between the two ends. CDR3 length: 13 amino acids.

V gene TRBV6-5 combines with J gene TRBJ2-3; 11 positions agree with TRBD2. V lost 5 bases to trimming and J lost 6 bases; unmatched junction nucleotides: 7. Germline-derived CDR1 and CDR2 are MNHEY and SVGAGI. The CDR3 is 15 residues long. In DNA form, the CDR3 reads TGTGCCAGCAGTCTTAGCGGGAGGGGAATGGATACGCAGTATTTT. Translated, it gives CASSLSGRGMDTQYF.

The chain links TRBV19 to TRBJ2-6; the match to TRBD2 covers 14 bases. Germline CDR1 and CDR2: LNHDA and SQIVND (reference sequence). V shed 4 bases, J shed 2 bases, and the junction held 10 bases outside the gene matches. The CDR3 sequence is 20 residues long. The CDR3 loop is CASSRHGLAGGSPGANVLTF. DNA of the CDR3: TGTGCCAGTAGTAGGCACGGACTAGCGGGAGGAAGCCCTGGGGCCAACGTCCTGACTTTC.

The V call is TRBV7-2, the J call TRBJ2-7; 8 nucleotides line up with TRBD2. CDR3 size: 15 residues. V gave up 5 bases and J gave up 2 bases; unmatched junction bases: 8. Germline lookup yields CDR1 SGHTA and CDR2 FQGNSA. The DNA for the CDR3 is TGTGCCAGCAGCCTACAGACTAGCGTAGCCTACGAGCAGTACTTC. This encodes CASSLQTSVAYEQYF.

The V gene is TRBV12-3 or TRBV12-4, the J gene TRBJ1-2; D unresolved. The germline V and J ends were trimmed by 8 bases and 3 bases, with 10 bases remaining between them. The CDR3 sequence is 12 residues long. The CDR3 DNA sequence: TGTGCCAGCGGTCTCACGGACTATGGCTACACCTTC. The encoded protein is CASGLTDYGYTF.

V is TRBV27 and J is TRBJ1-1, with D unresolved. Germline CDR1 and CDR2: MNHEY and SMNVEV (reference sequence). The CDR3 consists of 13 residues. V lost 8 bases and J 1 base, leaving 11 bases between the germline ends. The chain's CDR3 is CASRELGNTEAFF. The CDR3 nucleotides read TGTGCCAGCCGAGAGTTGGGGAACACTGAAGCTTTCTTT.

The CDR3 bases are TGTGCCAGCTCCAGGGGGAATTCACCCCTCCACTTT. It codes for CASSRGNSPLHF. The V call is TRBV6-5, the J call TRBJ1-6, with 7 nucleotides matching TRBD1. CDR1 is MNHEY and CDR2 is SVGAGI in the germline V gene. Trimming took 8 bases from V and 7 from J; bases not matched to a gene: 2. The CDR3 totals 12 residues.

Written as DNA, the CDR3 is TGTGCCATCAGTGGCCAACTCGACAGGAACACTGAAGCTTTCTTT. Translated, it gives CAISGQLDRNTEAFF. The rearrangement uses TRBV10-3 and TRBJ1-1; the D gene is possibly TRBD1 (5 bases). Between the trimmed V and J ends, which lost 4 bases and 1 base, there was a span of 13 bases. Germline-derived CDR1 and CDR2 are ENHRY and SYGVKD. This CDR3 region has 15 residues.

This rearrangement joins TRBV28 to TRBJ2-2, with D possibly being TRBD2 (5 bases). The CDR3 is 14 amino acids. The germline V gene encodes CDR1 MDHEN and CDR2 SYDVKM. V was cut by 7 bases and J by 0 bases, with 9 bases left in between. The CDR3 loop is CASNFGTNTGELFF. The CDR3 coding sequence is TGTGCCAGCAATTTCGGGACGAACACCGGGGAGCTGTTTTTT.

The CDR3 here is CASRHSNQPQHF. The CDR3 nucleotides are TGTGCCAGCCGCCACAGCAATCAGCCCCAGCATTTT. The chain recombines TRBV27 with TRBJ1-5; D is undetermined. CDR3 length: 12 residues. Trimming removed 8 bases at V and 1 base at J, with 6 bases between. Germline V gene data show CDR1 as MNHEY and CDR2 as SMNVEV (reference sequence).

This chain connects TRBV18 to TRBJ1-1, with D possibly TRBD1 on 5 matching bases. The CDR3 length is 14 residues. Looked up from germline, CDR1 is KGHSH and CDR2 is LQKENI. The germline V and J ends were trimmed by 3 bases and 1 base, with 9 bases remaining between them. CDR3 nucleotides: TGTGCCAGCTCACCGAGGGGCCAGAACACTGAAGCTTTCTTT. Amino acids: CASSPRGQNTEAFF.

DNA for the CDR3: TGTGCCAGCAGCTTAGCGTCAGGGGGATCTTTTGGCTACACCTTC. This encodes CASSLASGGSFGYTF. The V gene is TRBV7-8, the J gene TRBJ1-2; 7 nucleotides match TRBD1. This CDR3 comprises 15 residues. The germline V gene encodes CDR1 SGHVS and CDR2 FQNEAQ. With 0 bases clipped from V and 7 bases from J, the junction kept 8 bases outside the gene matches.

The rearrangement joins TRBV7-2 to TRBJ2-2; D is unclear. The CDR3 has 16 residues. Germline V lookup: CDR1 SGHTA, CDR2 FQGNSA. Trimming stripped 4 bases from V and 0 bases from J, with 12 bases between. CDR3 DNA sequence: TGTGCCAGCAGCTCCTGGGCAAACCCGAACACCGGGGAGCTGTTTTTT. Protein product: CASSSWANPNTGELFF.

This clone was observed a single time. The rearrangement links TRBV19 to TRBJ1-2; the match to TRBD1 covers 7 bases. The V gene end was trimmed by 5 bases and the J gene end by 4 bases; junction bases not matched to a gene: 4. Germline CDR1 LNHDA, CDR2 SQIVND (reference sequence). The CDR3 is 13 residues long. DNA of the CDR3: TGTGCCAGTAGTGTTGGACAGGCCTATGGCTACACCTTC. It translates to CASSVGQAYGYTF. The full variable domain, completed using reference TRBV19 and TRBJ1-2, is DGGITQSPKYLFRKEGQNVTLSCEQNLNHDAMYWYRQDPGQGLRLIYYSQIVNDFQKGDIAEGYSVSREKKESFPLTVTSAQKNPTAFYLCASSVGQAYGYTFGSGTRLTVV.

V gene TRBV30 combines with J gene TRBJ1-4; D is undetermined. Deletions cut 3 bases from V and 8 bases from J, with 16 bases between. Per germline, CDR1 GTSNPN and CDR2 SVGIG (reference sequence). The CDR3 contains 14 residues. The CDR3 spells CAWSSAGYDEKLFF. The CDR3 nucleotides read TGTGCCTGGAGCTCGGCGGGTTACGACGAAAAACTGTTTTTT. Complete variable domain (other parts from reference TRBV30 and TRBJ1-4): SQTIHQWPATLVQPVGSPLSLECTVEGTSNPNLYWYRQAAGRGLQLLFYSVGIGQISSEVPQNLSASRPQDRQFILSSKKLLLSDSGFYLCAWSSAGYDEKLFFGSGTQLSVL.

V usage is TRBV7-3 and J usage is TRBJ2-3; 7 nucleotides agree with TRBD1. CDR3 length: 15 amino acids. Germline CDR1 is SGHTA and CDR2 is FQGTGA. V lost 7 bases, J lost 1 base, and 8 bases stayed unmatched. The CDR3 sequence is CASNQGGFGTDTQYF. Written as DNA, the CDR3 is TGTGCCAGCAACCAAGGGGGCTTTGGCACAGATACGCAGTATTTT. The variable domain in full, with the rest retrieved from reference TRBV7-3 and TRBJ2-3, is GAGVSQTPSNKVTEKGKYVELRCDPISGHTALYWYRQSLGQGPEFLIYFQGTGAADDSGLPNDRFFAVRPEGSVSTLKIQRTERGDSAVYLCASNQGGFGTDTQYFGPGTRLTVL.

This sequence joins TRBV9 and TRBJ2-7; possibly TRBD1 or TRBD2 for D (5 bases each). V was shortened by 3 bases and J by 3 bases, with 7 bases between the two germline ends. In germline, CDR1 is SGDLS, CDR2 YYNGEE. CDR3 length: 12 residues. The CDR3 DNA follows: TGTGCCAGCAGCGGGGACGGCTACGAGCAGTACTTC. Its translation: CASSGDGYEQYF.

The V call is TRBV5-1, the J call TRBJ2-1; D gene unclear. Trimming took off 1 base at V and 6 bases at J, with 5 bases between the two ends. This CDR3 has 12 residues. From germline, CDR1 is SGHRS and CDR2 YFSETQ. CDR3 loop: CASSLLGNEQFF. CDR3 nucleotide sequence: TGCGCCAGCAGCTTGCTAGGCAATGAGCAGTTCTTC.

This clone was found once. The V gene is TRBV18, the J gene TRBJ2-7; D remains unclear. The CDR3 sequence is 13 residues long. The germline gives CDR1 KGHSH, CDR2 LQKENI. V dropped 3 bases and J dropped 6 bases, with 12 bases sitting between them. DNA for the CDR3: TGTGCCAGCTCACCGAGCGACCTGAGCGAGCAGTACTTC. This translates into CASSPSDLSEQYF.

This chain joins TRBV5-4 and TRBJ1-2, with 7 bases matching TRBD1. Germline V gene sequence: CDR1 SGHNT, CDR2 YYREEE (reference sequence). Losses at the gene ends were 5 bases for V and 8 bases for J; bases not matched to a gene: 12. The CDR3 consists of 14 residues. In DNA form, the CDR3 reads TGTGCCAGCAGGACGGGACAGCCCTCTGGGGGCTACACCTTC. This gives the protein CASRTGQPSGGYTF.

V is TRBV5-1 and J is TRBJ2-3; the match to TRBD1 covers 7 bases. This CDR3 region has 16 residues. The trim removed 4 bases at V and 0 bases at J, leaving 8 bases unmatched. From germline, CDR1 is SGHRS and CDR2 YFSETQ. CDR3 region: CASSVGTALSTDTQYF. Written as DNA, the CDR3 is TGCGCCAGCAGCGTTGGGACAGCCCTCAGCACAGATACGCAGTATTTT.

This sequence joins TRBV10-2 and TRBJ1-4; maybe TRBD1 (5 bases). Germline values: CDR1 WSHSY, CDR2 SAAADI. The CDR3 consists of 18 residues. The V gene lost 0 bases and the J gene lost 4 bases, with 18 bases spanning the gap. CDR3 residues: CASSESQGIRRGNEKLFF. In DNA form, the CDR3 reads TGCGCCAGCAGTGAGTCCCAGGGAATACGCCGTGGTAATGAAAAACTGTTTTTT.

The genes are TRBV28 and TRBJ1-2; 9 positions match TRBD1. CDR3 length: 14 amino acids. Germline CDR1 MDHEN, CDR2 SYDVKM. Trimming removed 7 bases from V and 2 bases from J; junction bases left unmatched: 5. Here the CDR3 DNA reads TGTGCCAGCACTCGGACAGGGGTAAACTATGGCTACACCTTC. Its protein product is CASTRTGVNYGYTF.

V gene TRBV28 combines with J gene TRBJ1-2; D uncertain. The CDR3 consists of 14 residues. V shed 7 bases and J shed 4 bases, with 16 bases lying between them. Looked up from germline, CDR1 is MDHEN and CDR2 is SYDVKM. The CDR3 bases are TGTGCCAGCACCATGATCGGTGGGATCTATGGCTACACCTTC. Translating it yields CASTMIGGIYGYTF.

The chain links TRBV7-2 to TRBJ1-1, with D perhaps matching TRBD1 (5 bases). This CDR3 region has 14 residues. Germline V lookup: CDR1 SGHTA, CDR2 FQGNSA. Trimming removed 3 bases at V and 3 bases at J, with 11 bases between. DNA of the CDR3: TGTGCCAGCAGCTTCGGGGGGTGGGACACTGAAGCTTTCTTT. Translation: CASSFGGWDTEAFF. The whole variable domain, remainder taken from reference TRBV7-2 and TRBJ1-1, is GAGVSQSPSNKVTEKGKDVELRCDPISGHTALYWYRQSLGQGLEFLIYFQGNSAPDKSGLPSDRFSAERTGGSVSTLTIQRTQQEDSAVYLCASSFGGWDTEAFFGQGTRLTVV.

This chain connects TRBV12-3 or TRBV12-4 to TRBJ1-5, with D possibly TRBD1 on 6 matching bases. The CDR3 has 13 residues. V lost 6 bases, J lost 2 bases, and 8 bases lay in between. CDR3 sequence reads: CASSEGGNQPQHF. In DNA, the CDR3 is TGTGCCAGCAGCGAGGGGGGCAATCAGCCCCAGCATTTT.

The J gene is TRBJ1-2, the V gene TRBV19; no clear D gene. The CDR3 runs to 15 residues. Trimming took 7 bases from V and 3 from J, leaving 18 bases between them. The germline CDR1 and CDR2 sequences are LNHDA and SQIVND (reference sequence). The CDR3 DNA follows: TGTGCCAGTATCCCAGTCACGACTAGCCACTATGGCTACACCTTC. It yields the protein CASIPVTTSHYGYTF.